The sequence of this T cell receptor (beta chain) was determined in a study of regulatory T cells in long-lasting Graves disease (dated by TCRdb to the early 2020s). A note on the overall study: Persistent Graves' disease meant more than 5 years of antithyroid drug treatment with TSH receptor autoantibodies that stayed positive. Patients with persistent Graves' disease were compared with patients with newly diagnosed Graves' disease using TCR sequencing and RNA sequencing of peripheral blood. The study was conducted in China and was registered as a clinical trial. A total of roughly 35 samples underwent TCR sequencing, from roughly 13 patients with persistent Graves' disease and 20 or so patients with newly diagnosed Graves' disease. Persistent Graves' disease patients in the clinical cohort had taken antithyroid drugs for roughly ten years on average. Results and caveats for the whole study, not just this receptor: Lower TCR Shannon entropy and fewer highly expanded clones were observed in persistent Graves' disease patients than in newly diagnosed patients, which suggested clonal expansion. As a limitation, the authors acknowledged that the small sample size may reduce accuracy. Because the primary lesion, thyroid tissue, could not be accessed, the study looked at peripheral blood alone. A larger number of public clonotypes was shared among persistent patients (under 3,000) than among newly diagnosed patients (approximately 930). Sequencing and analysis were limited to the TCR beta chain. Preferential use of TRBV28, TRBJ1-2 and TRBJ2-5 was observed in persistent disease, whereas TRBV20-1 and TRBJ2-1 were favored in newly diagnosed disease.

Libraries were made using multiplex PCR. TCRdb names Illumina HiSeq 4000 as the instrument used. To build TCR beta libraries, CDR3 regions were amplified by Arm-PCR using iRepertoire HTBI primers. Before sequencing, the PCR products underwent gel purification. Per the authors' processing: Gene usage analysis of CDR3 amino acid clonotypes used the 55 to 80 TRBV and about 14 TRBJ segments found across samples. Filtered high-quality paired reads were merged into contigs using COPE and FqMerger. BLAST was used to align contigs to IMGT TRBV, TRBD and TRBJ reference genes, with CDR3 defined following IMGT. Any clonotype with a frequency above 0.1% was counted as a highly expanded clone. Shannon entropy served as the measure of repertoire diversity, while the Gini coefficient captured V-J evenness. A clonotype found in more than one individual was treated as public. TCRdb applied fastp at Q25 and MiXCR to the public reads, then kept only in-frame beta chains. Rows matching on CDR3 protein sequence are summarized as one entry with the most common DNA and genes. The V and J calls and clone size are TCRdb's, not the authors'. The sample yields more than 350,000 distinct CDR3 sequences; about 21% were counted once. The ten largest clonotypes hold roughly an eighth of the sample.

The CDR3 numbers 14 residues from cysteine through phenylalanine. Of all the DNA, just the CDR3 is kept, 42 bases in frame from base 1. CDR1 and CDR2, looked up from the germline V gene (reference sequence), are LNHDA and SQIVND. The V end loses 6 bases and the J end loses 3 bases, and a stretch of 15 bases separates them. Remarks on this clonotype: It has no known antigen specificity. There are no base qualities to consult, and no much larger clone falls within one base.

Taken with the paper, the label for time point translates to: persistent/refractory GD, antithyroid drugs over 5 years with positive TRAb. For both TCR sequencing and RNA sequencing, RNA was extracted from PBMCs using TRIzol. Graves' disease was diagnosed according to American Thyroid Association guidelines. Patients for the study were recruited at an endocrinology department in Xi'an, China. Each patient gave roughly 10 milliliters of peripheral blood, collected in an EDTA anticoagulant tube. PBMCs were isolated by Ficoll Paque Plus density gradient separation without further T cell sorting. An Agilent 2100 Bioanalyzer and agarose gel were used to assess RNA quality, and a NanoDrop 2000 was used to measure RNA concentration.

The starting material was peripheral blood mononuclear cells (PBMCs), obtained when the disease was refractory, from a patient treated with antithyroid drugs. The origin of this receptor is a female donor with Graves disease. Rearrangement joined TRBV19 to TRBJ2-7; the D gene cannot be resolved reliably. The nucleotides are TGTGCCAGTAGGGACCGAGGACCGTTCTACGAGCAGTACTTC. Translated, this is CASRDRGPFYEQYF.